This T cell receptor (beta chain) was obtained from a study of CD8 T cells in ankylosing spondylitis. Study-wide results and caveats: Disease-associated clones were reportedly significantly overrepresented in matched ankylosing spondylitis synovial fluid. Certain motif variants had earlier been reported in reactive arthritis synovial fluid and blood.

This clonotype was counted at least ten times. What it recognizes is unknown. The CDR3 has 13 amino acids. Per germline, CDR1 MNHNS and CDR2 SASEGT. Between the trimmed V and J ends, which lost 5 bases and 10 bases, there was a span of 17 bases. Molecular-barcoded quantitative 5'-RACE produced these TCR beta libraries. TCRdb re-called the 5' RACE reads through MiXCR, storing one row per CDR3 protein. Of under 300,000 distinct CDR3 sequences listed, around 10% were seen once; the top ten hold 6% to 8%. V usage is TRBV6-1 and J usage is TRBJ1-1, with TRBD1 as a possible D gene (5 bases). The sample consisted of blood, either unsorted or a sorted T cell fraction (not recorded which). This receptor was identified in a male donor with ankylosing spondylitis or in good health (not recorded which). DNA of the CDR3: TGTGCCAGCAGTCCTACCCCGGGGGGACGAGCTTTCTTT. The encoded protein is CASSPTPGGRAFF.